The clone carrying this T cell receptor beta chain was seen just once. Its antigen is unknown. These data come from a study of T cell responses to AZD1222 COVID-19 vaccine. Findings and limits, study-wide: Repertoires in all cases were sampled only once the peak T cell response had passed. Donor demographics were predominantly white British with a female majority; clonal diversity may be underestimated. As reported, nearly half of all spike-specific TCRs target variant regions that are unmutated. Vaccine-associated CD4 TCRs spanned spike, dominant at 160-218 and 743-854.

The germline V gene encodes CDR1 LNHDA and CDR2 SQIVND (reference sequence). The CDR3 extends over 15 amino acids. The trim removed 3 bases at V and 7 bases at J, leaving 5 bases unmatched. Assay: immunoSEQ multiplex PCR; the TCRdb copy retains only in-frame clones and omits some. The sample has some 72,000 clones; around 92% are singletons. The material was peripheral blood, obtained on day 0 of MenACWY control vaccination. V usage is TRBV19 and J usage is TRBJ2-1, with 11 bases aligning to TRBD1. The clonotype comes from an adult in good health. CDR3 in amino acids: CASSMRTGGKNEQFF. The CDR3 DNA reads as TGTGCCAGTAGTATGAGGACAGGGGGCAAAAATGAGCAGTTCTTC.